Listed below are T cell receptor beta chains from one sample, sequenced in a study of molecular identifiers for immune sequencing clone quantification. Each CDR3 protein is one row after TCRdb ran MiXCR on the PCR reads. The data contain hundreds of thousands of distinct CDR3 sequences, over 25% of them singletons. The sequencing input was naive CD8+ T cells from blood, with Jurkat cell RNA spiked in. These receptors were taken from a human donor in good health. Some libraries in this study had Jurkat cell RNA spiked in. Each CDR3 is given with its conserved first and last residue. D genes are given only for firm matches. Rows give clone size only sometimes, using once, few, many, or a class for an expanded clone.

j_call d_call v_call clone_size cdr3_aa cdr3_nt
TRBJ1-1 . TRBV20-1 many CSARTRRTEAFF TGCAGTGCTAGAACGAGGCGGACTGAAGCTTTCTTT
TRBJ2-3 . TRBV12-3/TRBV12-4 few CASSPMGMVTDTQYF TGTGCCAGCAGTCCTATGGGGATGGTGACAGATACGCAGTATTTT
TRBJ2-5 . TRBV6-5 . CASSSMGRIQETQYF TGTGCCAGCAGTTCCATGGGACGGATACAAGAGACCCAGTACTTC
TRBJ1-1 . TRBV30 many CAWSGGQMNTEAFF TGTGCCTGGAGTGGAGGGCAGATGAACACTGAAGCTTTCTTT
TRBJ1-2 . TRBV6-6 . CASSYGTINYSYTF TGTGCCAGCAGTTACGGGACTATCAACTATAGCTACACCTTC
TRBJ2-3 TRBD2 TRBV7-3 many CASSSGLAGGPSDTQYF TGTGCCAGCAGCTCAGGACTAGCGGGAGGGCCCTCAGATACGCAGTATTTT
TRBJ2-1 TRBD1 TRBV19 few CASSIEDRAYNEQFF TGTGCCAGTAGTATAGAGGACAGGGCTTACAATGAGCAGTTCTTC
TRBJ2-7 TRBD1 TRBV19 few CASTAGTGPYEQYF TGTGCCAGTACCGCCGGGACAGGTCCCTACGAGCAGTACTTC
TRBJ2-3 TRBD2 TRBV20-1 many CSASPGLAGVISTDTQYF TGCAGTGCTAGCCCAGGACTAGCGGGGGTTATTAGCACAGATACGCAGTATTTT
TRBJ2-3 . TRBV5-6 many CASSLMLKDTQYF TGTGCCAGCAGCTTGATGCTTAAAGATACGCAGTATTTT
TRBJ2-2 TRBD1 TRBV9 many CASSAKTGTGILTGELFF TGTGCCAGCAGCGCAAAGACCGGGACAGGGATCTTGACCGGGGAGCTGTTTTTT
TRBJ2-7 . TRBV19 few CASSPVGLGLYEQYF TGTGCCAGTAGTCCCGTAGGACTGGGGCTCTACGAGCAGTACTTC
TRBJ1-5 . TRBV6-2/TRBV6-3 many CASSRDLLGPNQPQHF TGTGCCAGCAGTCGGGACCTTTTGGGGCCTAATCAGCCCCAGCATTTT
TRBJ2-5 TRBD2 TRBV4-3 few CASSQTSGRYETQYF TGCGCCAGCAGCCAAACTAGCGGGAGATACGAGACCCAGTACTTC
TRBJ1-5 . TRBV10-2 many CASSESGSGNQPQHF TGCGCCAGCAGTGAGTCTGGCTCGGGCAATCAGCCCCAGCATTTT
TRBJ2-5 TRBD2 TRBV12-3/TRBV12-4 many CASSPGTSGSSWGAQYF TGTGCCAGCAGTCCGGGGACTAGCGGGAGTTCATGGGGAGCCCAGTACTTC
TRBJ1-1 . TRBV7-2 . CASSLGWGLSGTAAFF TGTGCCAGCAGCTTAGGTTGGGGGTTGAGTGGCACTGCAGCTTTCTTT
TRBJ2-2 TRBD1 TRBV6-5 many CASSTGTGSLTGELFF TGTGCCAGCTCAACTGGGACAGGGTCTCTTACCGGGGAGCTGTTTTTT
TRBJ2-2 TRBD1 TRBV7-9 . CVEGQENTGELFF TGTGTCGAGGGACAGGAGAACACCGGGGAGCTGTTTTTT
TRBJ2-7 TRBD2 TRBV20-1 many CSATPRTSGHIYEQYF TGCAGTGCCACTCCCCGCACTAGCGGGCACATCTACGAGCAGTACTTC
TRBJ2-5 . TRBV4-1 . CASSQGREEPQYF TGCGCCAGCAGCCAAGGACGGGAAGAGCCCCAGTACTTC
TRBJ1-1 . TRBV4-1 . CASSHTKITKAFF TGCGCCAGCAGCCATACAAAGATCACAAAAGCTTTCTTT
TRBJ2-7 TRBD2 TRBV28 many CASNLAGSPYEQYF TGTGCCAGCAACCTAGCGGGATCCCCCTACGAGCAGTACTTC
TRBJ2-7 . TRBV20-1 . CSARDLGSEQYF TGCAGTGCTAGAGATCTAGGCTCCGAGCAGTACTTC
TRBJ2-7 . TRBV28 few CASSLSGFDRSYEQYF TGTGCCAGCAGTTTATCAGGGTTTGATAGGTCCTACGAGCAGTACTTC
TRBJ1-1 . TRBV29-1 . CSVVGPAAFF TGCAGCGTTGTAGGGCCTGCAGCTTTCTTT
TRBJ2-7 . TRBV20-1 few CSARGTRDFYEQYF TGCAGTGCTAGGGGTACCAGGGATTTCTACGAGCAGTACTTC
TRBJ2-7 TRBD1 TRBV24-1 few CATSDTGDRGLYEQYF TGTGCCACCAGTGATACTGGGGACAGGGGGCTCTACGAGCAGTACTTC
TRBJ1-4 TRBD1 TRBV18 . CASSPSKGTGYNEKLFF TGTGCCAGCTCACCTTCTAAAGGGACAGGGTACAATGAAAAACTGTTTTTT
TRBJ2-2 . TRBV12-3/TRBV12-4 few CASSLTGLNSGELFF TGTGCCAGCAGTTTAACGGGGCTTAACTCCGGGGAGCTGTTTTTT
TRBJ2-7 . TRBV2 many CASSEGQADLYEQYF TGTGCCAGCAGTGAAGGTCAGGCAGACCTCTACGAGCAGTACTTC
TRBJ2-7 . TRBV6-5 . CARSPPGVEQYF TGTGCCCGCAGCCCGCCCGGGGTCGAGCAGTACTTC
TRBJ2-7 . TRBV19 . CASSPAARSYEQYF TGTGCCAGTAGCCCGGCGGCCCGCTCCTACGAGCAGTACTTC
TRBJ2-1 . TRBV30 many CAWTRANYNEQFF TGTGCCTGGACCCGAGCAAACTACAATGAGCAGTTCTTC
TRBJ1-1 . TRBV7-9 few CASSSHGMNTEAFF TGTGCCAGCAGCTCCCACGGCATGAACACTGAAGCTTTCTTT
TRBJ2-7 . TRBV19 few CASSRGTVSYEQYF TGTGCCAGTAGCCGGGGGACAGTCTCCTACGAGCAGTACTTC
TRBJ2-1 TRBD1 TRBV4-1 . CASSQVQTGANEQFF TGCGCCAGCAGCCAAGTTCAGACAGGGGCCAATGAGCAGTTCTTC
TRBJ2-1 . TRBV24-1 . CATSDIAGHEQFF TGTGCCACCAGTGACATTGCGGGGCATGAGCAGTTCTTC
TRBJ2-5 . TRBV7-2 many CASSWGGTQYF TGTGCCAGCAGCTGGGGAGGAACCCAGTACTTC
TRBJ2-7 TRBD2 TRBV28 many CASSLIYLGGRSPSYEQYF TGTGCCAGCAGTTTAATTTATCTGGGCGGGAGATCCCCGTCCTACGAGCAGTACTTC
TRBJ2-7 . TRBV7-9 many CASSSRGGNYLYF TGTGCCAGCAGCTCCAGGGGAGGGAACTACTTGTACTTC